The 27 T cell receptor beta chains below come from one sample, sequenced in a study of shared clonotypes between healthy human individuals. The repertoire was sequenced with immunoSEQ multiplex PCR; TCRdb's copy has only in-frame clones and lacks some. The sample yields 470,000 or so clones, 70% to 85% seen once. Source material: PBMCs. These receptors came from a woman aged 35 to 49 in good health. Some clones in this sample may be carry-over from other donors' samples.

The chain links TRBV9 to TRBJ2-3; D is undetermined. Trimming took 0 bases from V and 0 from J, leaving 5 bases between them. This CDR3 spans 14 amino acids. CDR1 and CDR2 (germline): SGDLS, YYNGEE. CDR3 sequence reads: CASSVARSTDTQYF. The CDR3 bases are TGTGCCAGCAGCGTAGCTAGGAGCACAGATACGCAGTATTTT. Combining the CDR3 with reference TRBV9 and TRBJ2-3 gives the whole variable domain DSGVTQTPKHLITATGQRVTLRCSPRSGDLSVYWYQQSLDQGLQFLIQYYNGEERAKGNILERFSAQQFPDLHSELNLSSLELGDSALYFCASSVARSTDTQYFGPGTRLTVL.

This clone was detected once. V gene TRBV5-6 combines with J gene TRBJ1-1; D possibly corresponds to TRBD1 (5 bases). CDR3 length equals 14 residues. V was trimmed by 0 bases and J by 1 base, leaving 7 bases between them. Germline values: CDR1 SGHDT, CDR2 YYEEEE. The DNA for the CDR3 is TGTGCCAGCAGCTTGGGGGGACCGAACACTGAAGCTTTCTTT. Amino acid sequence: CASSLGGPNTEAFF. Based on the CDR3 plus reference TRBV5-6 and TRBJ1-1, the full variable domain is DAGVTQSPTHLIKTRGQQVTLRCSPKSGHDTVSWYQQALGQGPQFIFQYYEEEERQRGNFPDRFSGHQFPNYSSELNVNALLLGDSALYLCASSLGGPNTEAFFGQGTRLTVV.

As for this clone: Other nucleotide sequences in the sample specify the same CDR3. V and J are TRBV7-9 and TRBJ2-7, with TRBD2 matching 9 bases. Germline V lookup: CDR1 SEHNR, CDR2 FQNEAQ (reference sequence). V lost 2 bases and J lost 5; bases outside the gene matches: 4. CDR3 length equals 14 residues. CDR3 coding DNA: TGTGCCAGCAGCTTATTAGCGGGAGCCCACGAGCAGTACTTC. Translated, it gives CASSLLAGAHEQYF.

The chain employs TRBV30 and TRBJ2-5; D not resolved. The CDR3 length is 12 residues. The germline CDR1 and CDR2 sequences are GTSNPN and SVGIG (reference sequence). V lost 4 bases and J lost 2, with 8 bases in between. CDR3 nucleotides: TGTGCCTGGAACGACAAACAAGAGACCCAGTACTTC. Amino acids: CAWNDKQETQYF.

Comment on this clone: The same CDR3 also results from other DNA sequences found in this sample. In nucleotides, the CDR3 is TGTGCCAGCAGCTTGGAAGGCGGAACCTACGAGCAGTACTTC. Its translation is CASSLEGGTYEQYF. This chain joins TRBV5-4 and TRBJ2-7; D uncertain. The CDR3 has 14 amino acids. V lost 0 bases and J 2 bases, leaving 9 bases between the germline ends. CDR1 and CDR2 (germline): SGHNT, YYREEE (reference sequence).

The rearrangement links TRBV29-1 to TRBJ1-1, with TRBD1 matching 8 bases. Germline V gene lookup returns CDR1 SQVTM and CDR2 ANQGSEA. The V segment lost 2 bases and the J segment 3 bases; nucleotides outside the gene matches: 14. The CDR3 has 17 residues. This CDR3 is CSVERARQGKRDTEAFF. The CDR3 region has the DNA TGCAGCGTTGAAAGGGCGAGACAGGGGAAAAGGGACACTGAAGCTTTCTTT.

The chain joins TRBV27 to TRBJ2-1; D gene unclear. Germline lookup yields CDR1 MNHEY and CDR2 SMNVEV (reference sequence). This CDR3 contains 11 residues. Trimming took 8 bases from V and 8 from J, leaving 10 bases between them. Here the CDR3 DNA reads TGTGCCAGCGCCCTGGGCCATGAGCAGTTCTTC. Amino acids: CASALGHEQFF.

There are many counts of this clone. V is TRBV10-3 and J is TRBJ2-4, with TRBD1 identical over 10 bases. Germline V gene data show CDR1 as ENHRY and CDR2 as SYGVKD. There are 14 residues in the CDR3. After removal of 3 bases from V and 13 bases from J, the junction contained 9 bases not matched to a gene. CDR3 DNA sequence: TGTGCCATCAGTGACTTACCGGGACAGGGGTTGCAGTACTTC. This codes for CAISDLPGQGLQYF.

V gene TRBV7-9 combines with J gene TRBJ1-1; tentatively, D is TRBD1 (5 bases). V dropped 5 bases and J dropped 1 base, with 11 bases sitting between them. This CDR3 has 14 amino acids. The V gene's germline CDR1 is SEHNR and CDR2 FQNEAQ (reference sequence). The CDR3 coding sequence is TGTGCCAGCAGCGTCACCACAGGGAACACTGAAGCTTTCTTT. It encodes CASSVTTGNTEAFF.

The chain has TRBV4-3 and TRBJ1-3; tentatively, D is TRBD1 (5 bases). CDR1 and CDR2 (germline): LGHNA, YSLEER. V was clipped by 3 bases and J by 0 bases, with 15 bases between them. The CDR3 consists of 17 residues. The CDR3 bases are TGCGCCAGCAGCCAGCACACAGGTGCCTACTCTGGAAACACCATATATTTT. It encodes CASSQHTGAYSGNTIYF.

CDR3 sequence: CASSELGNTGELFF. CDR3 DNA sequence: TGTGCCAGCAGTGAACTTGGGAACACCGGGGAGCTGTTTTTT. J is TRBJ2-2 and V is TRBV2, with D unclear. This CDR3 region has 14 residues. Germline assignment: CDR1 SNHLY and CDR2 FYNNEI. The ends were cut back, 2 bases at V and 1 base at J, with 5 bases in the middle.

This rearrangement joins TRBV11-1 to TRBJ1-1; 11 nucleotides align to TRBD1. The CDR3 extends over 12 amino acids. Trimming removed 5 bases from V and 14 bases from J; junction bases left unmatched: 7. In germline, CDR1 is SGHAT, CDR2 FQDESV (reference sequence). The CDR3 DNA sequence: TGTGCCAGCAGCCCGGACAGGGGGCAATGGTTCTTT. Its protein product is CASSPDRGQWFF.

This rearrangement joins TRBV5-4 to TRBJ2-7; D is tentatively TRBD1 or TRBD2 (5 bases each). The germline V gene encodes CDR1 SGHNT and CDR2 YYREEE (reference sequence). Trimming took off 4 bases at V and 3 bases at J, with 14 bases between the two ends. The CDR3 sequence is 14 residues long. CDR3 residues: CASSQAGTDYEQYF. The CDR3 coding sequence is TGTGCCAGCAGCCAAGCCGGGACGGACTACGAGCAGTACTTC.

As regards this clone: The same CDR3 can be traced to other DNA sequences in this sample. The CDR3: CASSDSTGSGELFF. DNA of the CDR3: TGTGCCAGCAGTGATTCGACAGGGTCCGGGGAGCTGTTTTTT. The chain has TRBV6-4 and TRBJ2-2; the match to TRBD1 covers 7 bases. This CDR3 region has 14 residues. Germline values: CDR1 MRHNA, CDR2 SNTAGT. The J segment lost 6 bases and the V segment lost 3 bases, leaving 4 bases of the junction unmatched.

V and J are TRBV6-1 and TRBJ1-1, with no clear D. The CDR3 covers 16 residues. V gave up 3 bases and J gave up 0 bases, with 14 bases separating them. Germline V CDR1 and CDR2: MNHNS, SASEGT. CDR3 sequence reads: CASSEAGQLVNTEAFF. CDR3 nucleotide sequence: TGTGCCAGCAGTGAGGCCGGGCAGTTAGTGAACACTGAAGCTTTCTTT.

The rearrangement links TRBV19 to TRBJ2-1, with TRBD2 matching 7 bases. Germline V gene lookup returns CDR1 LNHDA and CDR2 SQIVND (reference sequence). This CDR3 is 13 amino acids long. V dropped 6 bases and J dropped 3; count of bases not matched to a gene: 2. CDR3 DNA sequence: TGTGCCAGTAGCCTAGCGGACTACAATGAGCAGTTCTTC. This codes for CASSLADYNEQFF.

The chain joins TRBV15 to TRBJ1-6; a weak D match, TRBD1 (6 bases). Trimming shortened V by 0 bases and J by 10 bases, and 13 bases separated the two germline ends. The CDR3 contains 15 residues. Germline V CDR1 and CDR2: LNHNV, YYDKDF (reference sequence). DNA for the CDR3: TGTGCCACCAGCAGAGAGGACAGCGGAAAGTCACCCCTCCACTTT. Amino acids: CATSREDSGKSPLHF.

The gene calls are TRBV28 and TRBJ2-5; TRBD2 is a possible D gene (6 bases). V lost 4 bases to trimming and J lost 3 bases, with 18 bases between them. This CDR3 is built from 16 residues. Germline V CDR1 and CDR2: MDHEN, SYDVKM. CDR3 DNA: TGTGCCAGCAGTTCCGCCCGGCAGGGACTGAAAGAGACCCAGTACTTC. It is translated as CASSSARQGLKETQYF.

This rearrangement joins TRBV2 to TRBJ1-4; 11 bases are shared with TRBD1. V was pared by 6 bases and J by 10 bases, with 16 bases of the junction left unmatched. This CDR3 has 17 amino acids. Germline CDR1 reads SNHLY; CDR2 reads FYNNEI. Written as DNA, the CDR3 is TGTGCCAGCAGCAATGAGGGACAGGGGGGCGGCTTGGTAAAACTGTTTTTT. This gives the protein CASSNEGQGGGLVKLFF.

The J gene is TRBJ2-2, the V gene TRBV18; a weak D match, TRBD1 (6 bases). Trimming pared 3 bases from V and 3 bases from J, leaving 14 bases between. The CDR3 consists of 16 residues. Germline CDR1 KGHSH, CDR2 LQKENI. The CDR3 nucleotides are TGTGCCAGCTCACCCCCAGGGGCCCCTGACACCGGGGAGCTGTTTTTT. This gives the protein CASSPPGAPDTGELFF. Variable domain in full (rest from reference TRBV18 and TRBJ2-2): NAGVMQNPRHLVRRRGQEARLRCSPMKGHSHVYWYRQLPEEGLKFMVYLQKENIIDESGMPKERFSAEFPKEGPSILRIQQVVRGDSAAYFCASSPPGAPDTGELFFGEGSRLTVL.

The chain is built from TRBV19 and TRBJ2-3; 7 bases are shared with TRBD2. V gave up 6 bases and J gave up 1 base; unmatched junction bases: 7. This CDR3 is 15 amino acids long. Germline V gene lookup returns CDR1 LNHDA and CDR2 SQIVND (reference sequence). This chain's CDR3 is CASRRISGRTDTQYF. The CDR3 DNA is TGTGCCAGTAGGAGAATTAGCGGGCGCACAGATACGCAGTATTTT.

J is TRBJ2-7 and V is TRBV6-5; TRBD1 is a possible D gene (5 bases). Germline V gives CDR1 MNHEY, CDR2 SVGAGI. Trimming took off 6 bases at V and 2 bases at J, with 17 bases between the two ends. The CDR3 spans 15 residues. CDR3 sequence reads: CASSLNRMTTYEQYF. Written as DNA, the CDR3 is TGTGCCAGCAGCCTTAACAGGATGACGACCTACGAGCAGTACTTC.

The chain links TRBV7-3 to TRBJ2-3; 7 nucleotides line up with TRBD2. The CDR3 length is 14 residues. The V gene end was trimmed by 5 bases and the J gene end by 5 bases; junction bases not matched to a gene: 7. CDR1 is SGHTA and CDR2 is FQGTGA in the germline V gene. The CDR3 DNA sequence: TGTGCCAGCAGCCGCGGGGGAGCCCAAGATACGCAGTATTTT. Its translation: CASSRGGAQDTQYF. Full variable domain (outside the CDR3, taken from reference TRBV7-3 and TRBJ2-3): GAGVSQTPSNKVTEKGKYVELRCDPISGHTALYWYRQSLGQGPEFLIYFQGTGAADDSGLPNDRFFAVRPEGSVSTLKIQRTERGDSAVYLCASSRGGAQDTQYFGPGTRLTVL.

J is TRBJ2-6 and V is TRBV15; D is undetermined. With 0 bases removed from V and 1 base from J, the gap between germline ends came to 4 bases. This CDR3 is 15 amino acids long. Germline loops: CDR1 LNHNV, CDR2 YYDKDF (reference sequence). Here the CDR3 reads CATSRDQSGANVLTF. The CDR3 DNA is TGTGCCACCAGCAGAGATCAATCTGGGGCCAACGTCCTGACTTTC.

The rearrangement uses TRBV28 and TRBJ1-4; D gene uncertain. The CDR3 contains 14 residues. Trimming removed 1 base at V and 4 bases at J, with 7 bases between. Germline loops: CDR1 MDHEN, CDR2 SYDVKM. DNA of the CDR3: TGTGCCAGCAGTTTATTGGGGATTAATGAAAAACTGTTTTTT. This gives the protein CASSLLGINEKLFF.

The gene calls are TRBV21-1 and TRBJ2-2; the D call TRBD2 from the table was never checked on the DNA. TRBV21-1 is a known pseudogene. CDR3 length: 20 amino acids. The CDR3 loop is CASSLRKASGRETNTGELFF. CDR3 DNA: TGTGCCAGCAGCCTTAGGAAGGCTAGCGGGAGGGAAACGAACACCGGGGAGCTGTTTTTT.

The chain recombines TRBV5-6 with TRBJ2-2; 7 bases align to TRBD2. The V gene end was trimmed by 4 bases and the J gene end by 0 bases; junction bases not matched to a gene: 12. Germline CDR1 is SGHDT and CDR2 is YYEEEE. The CDR3 has 18 amino acids. The chain's CDR3 is CASSHWVGREANTGELFF. CDR3 nucleotides: TGTGCCAGCAGCCATTGGGTGGGACGGGAGGCGAACACCGGGGAGCTGTTTTTT.